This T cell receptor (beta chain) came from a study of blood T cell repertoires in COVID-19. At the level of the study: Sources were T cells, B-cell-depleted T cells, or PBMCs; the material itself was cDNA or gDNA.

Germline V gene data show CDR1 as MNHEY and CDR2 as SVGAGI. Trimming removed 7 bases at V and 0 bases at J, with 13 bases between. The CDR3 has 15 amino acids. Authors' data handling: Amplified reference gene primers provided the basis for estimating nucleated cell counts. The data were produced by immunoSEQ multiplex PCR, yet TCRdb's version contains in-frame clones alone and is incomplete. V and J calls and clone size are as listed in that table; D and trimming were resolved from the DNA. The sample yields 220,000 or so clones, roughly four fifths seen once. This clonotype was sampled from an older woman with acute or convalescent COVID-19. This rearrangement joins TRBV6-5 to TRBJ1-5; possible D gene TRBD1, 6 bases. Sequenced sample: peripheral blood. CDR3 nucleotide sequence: TGTGCCAGCATTGTCAGGGGCAATAGCAATCAGCCCCAGCATTTT. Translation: CASIVRGNSNQPQHF.